The clone carrying this T cell receptor (beta chain) showed up just once. This sample was included in a study of blood T cell repertoires in COVID-19. Profiling relied on immunoSEQ multiplex PCR, and the TCRdb table lists in-frame clones only, not all of them. This sample has hundreds of thousands of clones, with around 90% found just once. The sequenced sample consisted of PBMCs or T cells enriched from blood (not recorded which). The receptor was derived from a woman between 40 and 55 years old with acute COVID-19.

CDR3 loop: CASRGMAGRGYTF. The CDR3, as DNA: TGTGCCAGCAGGGGGATGGCAGGGCGAGGCTACACCTTC. The chain uses TRBV12-3 or TRBV12-4 and TRBJ1-2; the D gene is possibly TRBD1 (5 bases). CDR3 size: 13 residues. The germline V and J ends were trimmed by 6 bases and 8 bases, with 16 bases remaining between them.